The text below deals with one TCR beta chain. The antigen this receptor binds is unknown. Base qualities are not provided; no much larger clone lies one nucleotide away. Libraries were prepared through 5' RACE. Instrument used: NextSeq 500. In the TCR library protocol, unique molecular identifiers were attached to individual cDNA molecules to correct for PCR bias and sequencing error. TCR alpha and beta chains were both sequenced, and the abundances of alpha and beta sequences in each sample were closely correlated with each other. Turning to the authors' computational methods: Decombinator V4 was used to perform V gene, J gene and CDR3 annotation of TCR sequences. TCRs were defined as expanded if a significant change between any two time points was detected under a Poisson model with p below 0.0001. TCR abundances were normalised to the total number of TCRs sequenced per sample and were expressed as counts per million. TRAV1-2 paired with TRAJ12, TRAJ20 or TRAJ33 defined MAIT TCRs, while TRAV10 paired with TRAJ18 defined iNKT TCRs. A search of VDJdb, accessed on 1 November 2021, was run for TCRs annotated to CMV, EBV and SARS-CoV-2, with TCRs annotated for multiple antigens excluded. Using fastp at Q25 and MiXCR, TCRdb reprocessed the public reads and kept productive beta chains. CDR3 protein sequences are deduplicated, and each keeps its most common genes and DNA. TCRdb, not the original authors, processed these V and J calls. This sample lists approximately 100,000 distinct CDR3 sequences; more than 9.5% were detected once. The ten most abundant clones make up about 5% of the sample.

Set within a cohort of healthcare workers in London, UK, this nested case-control study involved weekly PCR testing of nasopharyngeal swabs along with blood sampling. Healthcare workers were enrolled in the week of the UK lockdown, from 23 to 31 March 2020, and were followed every week for up to about 15 weeks. Including the terminal cysteine and phenylalanine, the CDR3 comprises 14 residues. The CDR3 DNA has 42 bases and is translated from base 1. Trimming at the junction amounts to 5 bases on V and 1 base on J, and the germline ends lie 13 bases apart. From a lookup of the germline V gene, CDR1 and CDR2 are SGHTS and YDEGEE. The data originate from a study of early T cells in non-severe SARS-CoV-2 infection (dated by TCRdb to the early 2020s). For the wider study: TCR sequencing used bulk RNA from unsorted whole blood, so alpha and beta chains could not be paired.

The paper as a whole reports these results and caveats: VDJdb matching was skewed toward anti-spike CD8 responses and likely underestimated virus-specific expansions by missing private and CD4 specificities.

The chain was built from TRBV5-8 and TRBJ2-7; the D call is tentative, TRBD1 or TRBD2, as each matches 5 bases. Sequencing was performed on whole blood. This sequence originates from an adult who was a healthcare worker with PCR-confirmed SARS-CoV-2 infection or an uninfected control (not recorded which). The nucleotide sequence reads TGTGCCAGCAGTTCCGGGACGCTATCCTACGAGCAGTACTTC. Its amino acids are CASSSGTLSYEQYF.